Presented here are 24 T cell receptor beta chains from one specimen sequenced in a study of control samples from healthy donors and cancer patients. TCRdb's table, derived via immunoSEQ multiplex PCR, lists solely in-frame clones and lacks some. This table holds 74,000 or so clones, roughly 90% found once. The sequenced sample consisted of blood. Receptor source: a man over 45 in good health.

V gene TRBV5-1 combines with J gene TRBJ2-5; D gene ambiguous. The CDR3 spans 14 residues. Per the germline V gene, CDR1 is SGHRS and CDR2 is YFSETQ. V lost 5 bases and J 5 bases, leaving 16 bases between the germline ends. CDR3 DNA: TGCGCCAGCAGTCAAAAGGGCGGATTGGAGACCCAGTACTTC. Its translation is CASSQKGGLETQYF.

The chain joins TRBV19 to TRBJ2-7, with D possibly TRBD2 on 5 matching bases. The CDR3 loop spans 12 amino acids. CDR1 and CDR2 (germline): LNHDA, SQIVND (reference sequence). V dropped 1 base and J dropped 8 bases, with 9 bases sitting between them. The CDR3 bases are TGTGCCAGTAGTATAGTTCGGGGTAAGCAGTACTTC. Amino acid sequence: CASSIVRGKQYF.

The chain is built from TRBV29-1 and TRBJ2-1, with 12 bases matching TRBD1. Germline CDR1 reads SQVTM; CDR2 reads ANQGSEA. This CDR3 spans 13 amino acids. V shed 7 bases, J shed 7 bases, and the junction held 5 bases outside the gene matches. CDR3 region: CSGGQGAPNEQFF. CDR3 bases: TGCAGCGGGGGACAGGGGGCGCCTAATGAGCAGTTCTTC.

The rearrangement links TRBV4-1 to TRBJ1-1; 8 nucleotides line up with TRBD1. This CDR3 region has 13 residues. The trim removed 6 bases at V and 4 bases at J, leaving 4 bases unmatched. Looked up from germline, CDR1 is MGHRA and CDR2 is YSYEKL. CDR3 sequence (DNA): TGCGCCAGCAGGCGACAGGGGAGCACTGAAGCTTTCTTT. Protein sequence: CASRRQGSTEAFF.

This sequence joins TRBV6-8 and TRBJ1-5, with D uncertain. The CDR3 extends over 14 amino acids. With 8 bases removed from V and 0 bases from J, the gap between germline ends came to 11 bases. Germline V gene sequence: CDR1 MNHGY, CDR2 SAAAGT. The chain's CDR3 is CASPRADSNQPQHF. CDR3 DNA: TGTGCCAGCCCCCGGGCGGATAGCAATCAGCCCCAGCATTTT.

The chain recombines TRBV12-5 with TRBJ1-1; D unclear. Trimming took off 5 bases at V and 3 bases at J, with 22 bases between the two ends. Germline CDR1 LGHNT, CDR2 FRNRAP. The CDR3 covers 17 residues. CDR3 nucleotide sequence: TGTGCTAGTGGTCTGACGGCCGGGATGAGGTCGGACACTGAAGCTTTCTTT. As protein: CASGLTAGMRSDTEAFF.

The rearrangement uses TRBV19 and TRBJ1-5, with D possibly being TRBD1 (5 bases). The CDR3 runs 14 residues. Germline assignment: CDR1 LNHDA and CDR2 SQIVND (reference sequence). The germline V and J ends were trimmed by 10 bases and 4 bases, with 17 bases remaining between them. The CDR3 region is CATSDSGGNQPQHF. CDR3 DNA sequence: TGTGCCACTTCCGACAGCGGAGGAAATCAGCCCCAGCATTTT.

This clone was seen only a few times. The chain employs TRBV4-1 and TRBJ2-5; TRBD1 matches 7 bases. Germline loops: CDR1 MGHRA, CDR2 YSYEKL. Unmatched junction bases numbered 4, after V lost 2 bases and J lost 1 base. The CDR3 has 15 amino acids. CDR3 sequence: CASSQPTGPQETQYF. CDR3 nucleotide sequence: TGCGCCAGCAGCCAACCGACAGGGCCCCAAGAGACCCAGTACTTC.

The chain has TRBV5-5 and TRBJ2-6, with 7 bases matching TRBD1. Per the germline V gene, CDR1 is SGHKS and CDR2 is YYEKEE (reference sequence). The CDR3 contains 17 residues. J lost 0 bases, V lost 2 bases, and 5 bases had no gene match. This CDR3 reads CASSFLTGISGANVLTF. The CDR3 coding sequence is TGTGCCAGCAGCTTTTTGACAGGGATCTCTGGGGCCAACGTCCTGACTTTC. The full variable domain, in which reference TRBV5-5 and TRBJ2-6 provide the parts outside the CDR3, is DAGVTQSPTHLIKTRGQQVTLRCSPISGHKSVSWYQQVLGQGPQFIFQYYEKEERGRGNFPDRFSARQFPNYSSELNVNALLLGDSALYLCASSFLTGISGANVLTFGAGSRLTVL.

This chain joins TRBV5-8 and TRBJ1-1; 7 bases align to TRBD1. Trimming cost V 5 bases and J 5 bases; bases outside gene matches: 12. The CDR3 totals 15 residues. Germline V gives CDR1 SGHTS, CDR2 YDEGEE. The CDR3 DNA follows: TGTGCCAGCAGTTGGGGCCAGGGGGTACGGACTGAAGCTTTCTTT. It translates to CASSWGQGVRTEAFF. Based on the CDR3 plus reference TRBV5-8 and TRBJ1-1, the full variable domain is EAGVTQSPTHLIKTRGQQATLRCSPISGHTSVYWYQQALGLGLQFLLWYDEGEERNRGNFPPRFSGRQFPNYSSELNVNALELEDSALYLCASSWGQGVRTEAFFGQGTRLTVV.

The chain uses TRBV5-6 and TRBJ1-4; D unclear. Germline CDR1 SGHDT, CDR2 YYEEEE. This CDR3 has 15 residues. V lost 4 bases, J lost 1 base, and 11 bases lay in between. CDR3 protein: CASSPRIRTNEKLFF. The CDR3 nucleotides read TGTGCCAGCAGCCCCAGAATCAGAACTAATGAAAAACTGTTTTTT.

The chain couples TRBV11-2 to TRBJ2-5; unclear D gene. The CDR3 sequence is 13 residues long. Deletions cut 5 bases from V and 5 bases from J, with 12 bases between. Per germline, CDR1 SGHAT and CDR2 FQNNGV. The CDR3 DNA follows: TGTGCCAGCAGCCCAGGCTTGGGGGAGACCCAGTACTTC. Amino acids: CASSPGLGETQYF.

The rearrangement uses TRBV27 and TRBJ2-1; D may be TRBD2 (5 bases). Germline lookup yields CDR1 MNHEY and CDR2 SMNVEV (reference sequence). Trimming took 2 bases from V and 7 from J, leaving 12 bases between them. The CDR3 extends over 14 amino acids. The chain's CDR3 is CASSLLARRNEQFF. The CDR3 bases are TGTGCCAGCAGTTTACTAGCTCGAAGGAATGAGCAGTTCTTC.

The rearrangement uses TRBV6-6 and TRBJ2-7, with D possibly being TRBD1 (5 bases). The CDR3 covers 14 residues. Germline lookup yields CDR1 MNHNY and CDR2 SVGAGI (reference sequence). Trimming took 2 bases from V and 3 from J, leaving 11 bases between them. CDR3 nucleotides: TGTGCCAGCAGTTACACCCAGGGCGTCTACGAGCAGTACTTC. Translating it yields CASSYTQGVYEQYF.

This chain's CDR3 is CASQRGENTDTQYF. The CDR3 DNA reads TGTGCCAGTCAGCGCGGGGAGAACACAGATACGCAGTATTTT. The chain links TRBV6-5 to TRBJ2-3; weak D call: TRBD2 (6 bases). V was clipped by 9 bases and J by 2 bases, with 15 bases between them. Germline CDR1 reads MNHEY; CDR2 reads SVGAGI. This CDR3 is built from 14 residues.

In nucleotides, the CDR3 is TGTGCTAGTGCCATAGGAAAGAATAGCAATCAGCCCCAGCATTTT. Its protein is CASAIGKNSNQPQHF. V is TRBV12-5 and J is TRBJ1-5, with D hard to call. CDR1 and CDR2 from the germline V gene are LGHNT and FRNRAP. The CDR3 loop spans 15 amino acids. The germline V and J ends were trimmed by 7 bases and 0 bases, with 13 bases remaining between them.

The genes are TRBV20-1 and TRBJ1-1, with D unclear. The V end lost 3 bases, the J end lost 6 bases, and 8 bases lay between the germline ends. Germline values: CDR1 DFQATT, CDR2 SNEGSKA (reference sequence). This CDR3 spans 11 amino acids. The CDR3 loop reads CSASKGSEAFF. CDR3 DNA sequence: TGCAGTGCTAGCAAGGGCTCTGAAGCTTTCTTT.

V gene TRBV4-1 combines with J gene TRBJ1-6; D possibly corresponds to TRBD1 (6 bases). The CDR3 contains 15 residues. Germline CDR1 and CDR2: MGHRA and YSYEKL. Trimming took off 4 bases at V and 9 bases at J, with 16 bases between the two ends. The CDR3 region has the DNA TGCGCCAGCAGCCGGACAGACCCAATCGGTTCACCCCTCCACTTT. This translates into CASSRTDPIGSPLHF.

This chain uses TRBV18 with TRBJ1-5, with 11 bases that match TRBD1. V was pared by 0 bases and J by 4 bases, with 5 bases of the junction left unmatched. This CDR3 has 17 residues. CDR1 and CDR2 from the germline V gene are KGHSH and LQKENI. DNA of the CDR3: TGTGCCAGCTCACCACCAGGGACAGGGGGAAAAAATCAGCCCCAGCATTTT. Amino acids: CASSPPGTGGKNQPQHF.

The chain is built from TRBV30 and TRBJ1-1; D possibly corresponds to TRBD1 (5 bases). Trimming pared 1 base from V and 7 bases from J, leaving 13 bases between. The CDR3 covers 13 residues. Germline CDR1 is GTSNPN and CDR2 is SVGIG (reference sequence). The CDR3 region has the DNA TGTGCCTGGAGTGATTGGAGGGACGGTGAAGCTTTCTTT. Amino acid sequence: CAWSDWRDGEAFF.

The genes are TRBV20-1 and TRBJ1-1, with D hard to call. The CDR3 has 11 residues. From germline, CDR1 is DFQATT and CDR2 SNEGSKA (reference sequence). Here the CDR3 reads CSDPRYTEAFF. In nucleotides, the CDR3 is TGCAGCGACCCTAGGTACACTGAAGCTTTCTTT.

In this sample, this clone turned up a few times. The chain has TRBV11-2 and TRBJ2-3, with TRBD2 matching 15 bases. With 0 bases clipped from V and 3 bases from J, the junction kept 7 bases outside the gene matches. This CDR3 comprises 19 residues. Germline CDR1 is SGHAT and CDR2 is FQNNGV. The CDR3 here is CASSLDRGGLAGGTDTQYF. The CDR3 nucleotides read TGTGCCAGCAGCTTAGACAGGGGCGGACTAGCGGGGGGGACAGATACGCAGTATTTT.

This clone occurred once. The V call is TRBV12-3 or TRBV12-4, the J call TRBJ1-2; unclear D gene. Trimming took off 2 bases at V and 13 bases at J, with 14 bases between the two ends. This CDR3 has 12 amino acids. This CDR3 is CASSLTPRHPTF. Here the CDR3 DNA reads TGTGCCAGCAGTTTAACTCCCCGACACCCCACCTTC.

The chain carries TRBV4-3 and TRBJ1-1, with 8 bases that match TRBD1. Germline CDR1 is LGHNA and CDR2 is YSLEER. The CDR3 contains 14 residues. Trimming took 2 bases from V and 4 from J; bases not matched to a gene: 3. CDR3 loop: CASSQWTGITEAFF. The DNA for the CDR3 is TGCGCCAGCAGCCAATGGACAGGGATCACTGAAGCTTTCTTT.